Sequencing of this TCR beta chain was carried out in a study of cytomegalovirus exposure and HLA in healthy donors. Study-wide results and caveats: Sequencing depth across donors, presence/absence analyses assumed, was roughly uniform.

In the PCR, 60 Vbeta and 13 Jbeta primers were used. Clones were read by immunoSEQ multiplex PCR, and TCRdb kept only the in-frame ones, dropping some. Of over 120,000 clones in the sample, 65% to 80% are singletons; the top ten hold roughly 3.7%. This clone has just a few counts. The antigen remains unidentified. CDR3 length: 14 amino acids. Germline V gives CDR1 MNHNY, CDR2 SVGAGI (reference sequence). Trimming removed 7 bases from V and 6 bases from J; junction bases left unmatched: 8. V gene TRBV6-6 combines with J gene TRBJ2-3; 9 positions match TRBD1. The sequenced sample consisted of PBMCs. The clonotype comes from a male donor in good health and CMV-seronegative. CDR3 in amino acids: CASTLTGGRDTQYF. The CDR3 DNA follows: TGTGCCAGCACCCTAACAGGGGGCCGCGATACGCAGTATTTT.